This T cell receptor beta chain originates from a study of T cells after yellow fever vaccination. Overall study context: Each low-cell-number fraction was prepared by means of SMART-Seq v4 Ultra Low Input. General study points: Abundant clonotypes (contaminants from the bulk population) could be present in FACS-sorted repertoires.

Comments on this clonotype: Antigen unknown. An end of the junction differs from the germline gene, which may be a read error.

Germline lookup yields CDR1 MNHEY and CDR2 SVGAGI. The CDR3 is made up of 12 amino acids. UMIs were added to TCR cDNA along with a universal primer site when it was made by 5'RACE template switching. MiXCR, run by TCRdb on the 5' RACE reads, gives a single entry per CDR3 protein. This sample has a few hundred thousand distinct CDR3 sequences, with approximately 8% found just once. The origin of this receptor is a man between 18 and 35 years old who received the YFV17D yellow fever vaccine. This specimen consisted of CD4+ T cells sorted from PBMCs, obtained 5 days after the yellow fever booster vaccination. The gene calls are TRBV6-5 and TRBJ1-1, with D possibly TRBD1 on 5 matching bases. The CDR3 DNA follows: TGTGCCAGCAGTTACACAGGAGGGACTCAGACCTTT. The encoded protein is CASSYTGGTQTF.